This passage covers 10 T cell receptor beta chains from one sample sequenced in a study of T cell repertoires in cytomegalovirus infection. TCRdb reprocessed the reads via MiXCR and lists one record per CDR3 protein. Of fewer than 550,000 distinct CDR3 sequences detected, about 30% appear once; the ten largest clones hold about 12%. Sample: PBMCs. Receptors originate from a human donor in good health (CMV status not recorded). Some clones in this sample may be carry-over from other donors' samples.

The chain joins TRBV15 to TRBJ2-2, with 12 bases fitting TRBD2. J lost 8 bases, V lost 0 bases, and 4 bases had no gene match. The CDR3 is 16 residues long. In germline, CDR1 is LNHNV, CDR2 YYDKDF (reference sequence). DNA of the CDR3: TGTGCCACCAGCAGAGACCTAGCGGGAGGGGAGGGGGAGCTGTTTTTT. As protein: CATSRDLAGGEGELFF.

This chain connects TRBV6-8 to TRBJ1-5, with D perhaps TRBD1 (5 bases). Germline assignment: CDR1 MNHGY and CDR2 SAAAGT. The CDR3 totals 16 residues. Deletions cut 2 bases from V and 2 bases from J, with 13 bases between. The CDR3 bases are TGTGCCAGCAGTTACGGGCCAGGGCCACGCAATCAGCCCCAGCATTTT. Protein product: CASSYGPGPRNQPQHF.

CDR3 amino acids: CASSYSFSGTSTDTQYF. For the CDR3, the DNA is TGTGCCAGCAGTTACTCGTTCAGTGGGACGAGCACAGATACGCAGTATTTT. V and J are TRBV6-5 and TRBJ2-3; D might be TRBD1 or TRBD2, each matching 5 bases. This CDR3 comprises 17 residues. Germline V gene sequence: CDR1 MNHEY, CDR2 SVGAGI. The V gene lost 0 bases and the J gene lost 0 bases, with 13 bases spanning the gap.

This chain links TRBV7-2 with TRBJ2-4, with D possibly TRBD1 on 5 matching bases. V was pared by 2 bases and J by 0 bases, with 11 bases between. Germline loops: CDR1 SGHTA, CDR2 FQGNSA. The CDR3 loop spans 16 amino acids. CDR3 residues: CASSLWLQGAKNIQYF. The DNA for the CDR3 is TGTGCCAGCAGCTTATGGCTGCAGGGAGCCAAAAACATTCAGTACTTC.

The rearrangement links TRBV29-1 to TRBJ2-6; 8 positions match TRBD1. The V gene end was trimmed by 6 bases and the J gene end by 0 bases; junction bases not matched to a gene: 10. This CDR3 contains 17 residues. The V gene's germline CDR1 is SQVTM and CDR2 ANQGSEA. The CDR3 nucleotides read TGCAGCGTCCTAAGTGGGACAGGCTTCTCTGGGGCCAACGTCCTGACTTTC. This translates into CSVLSGTGFSGANVLTF.

The chain couples TRBV7-9 to TRBJ2-3; 7 nucleotides align to TRBD2. From germline, CDR1 is SEHNR and CDR2 FQNEAQ (reference sequence). The CDR3 has 15 amino acids. V lost 5 bases to trimming and J lost 9 bases; unmatched junction nucleotides: 14. Here the CDR3 DNA reads TGTGCCAGCAGCCTAGGTACTAGCGCTCGGGGGACGCAGTATTTT. This translates into CASSLGTSARGTQYF.

This clonotype was seen ten or more times. This chain connects TRBV12-3 or TRBV12-4 to TRBJ1-1; no definite D call. The CDR3 is 12 residues long. V shed 0 bases and J shed 9 bases, with 8 bases lying between them. The CDR3 coding sequence is TGTGCCAGCAGTTTAGCGACGGGAAAAGCTTTCTTT. Amino acids: CASSLATGKAFF.

This clonotype appeared a few times. The rearrangement links TRBV7-9 to TRBJ1-1; D possibly corresponds to TRBD1 (6 bases). Trimming removed 5 bases from V and 5 bases from J, with 18 bases in between. The CDR3 loop spans 15 amino acids. CDR1 is SEHNR, CDR2 FQNEAQ, per germline (reference sequence). This CDR3 reads CASSLLTGSRTEAFF. DNA for the CDR3: TGTGCCAGCAGCCTTTTGACAGGAAGTCGGACTGAAGCTTTCTTT.

This sequence joins TRBV28 and TRBJ2-5; 7 bases align to TRBD1. CDR3 length: 15 amino acids. With 6 bases clipped from V and 1 base from J, the junction kept 8 bases outside the gene matches. Germline CDR1 reads MDHEN; CDR2 reads SYDVKM. The CDR3 coding sequence is TGTGCCAGCAGACCGATCGGGACAGCCCAAGAGACCCAGTACTTC. Its translation is CASRPIGTAQETQYF.

This clonotype was recorded only once. At one end, the junction sequence differs from germline, possibly due to a read error. The genes are TRBV20-1 and TRBJ1-5, with D perhaps TRBD1 (6 bases). Germline-derived CDR1 and CDR2 are DFQATT and SNEGSKA (reference sequence). The CDR3 has 14 residues. The chain's CDR3 is CNARDGGGSLPQHF. In nucleotides, the CDR3 is TGCAATGCTAGAGACGGTGGGGGCTCGTTGCCCCAGCATTTT.